Following are 9 T cell receptor beta chains from one sample sequenced in a study of cytomegalovirus exposure and HLA in healthy donors. This PCR relied on a set of 60 Vbeta primers and 13 Jbeta primers. The data were produced by immunoSEQ multiplex PCR, yet TCRdb's version contains in-frame clones alone and is incomplete. The table lists about 110,000 clones, 77% of them singletons, with around 4% in the top ten. What was sequenced was PBMCs. The receptors come from a human donor in good health.

The rearrangement uses TRBV6-4 and TRBJ2-1, with a weak D call TRBD2 (6 bases). The CDR3 has 15 residues. Trimming took 2 bases from V and 1 from J, leaving 9 bases between them. The V gene's germline CDR1 is MRHNA and CDR2 SNTAGT. The CDR3 DNA is TGTGCCAGCAGTGACCATGGGGGGTCCTACAATGAGCAGTTCTTC. Protein product: CASSDHGGSYNEQFF.

This clone has a handful of counts. V usage is TRBV4-2 and J usage is TRBJ2-7; 9 positions match TRBD1. The CDR3 has 15 amino acids. Germline CDR1 reads LGHNA; CDR2 reads YNFKEQ. The ends lost 0 bases at V and 3 bases at J; junction bases unmatched: 3. CDR3 amino acids: CASSQDETGGYEQYF. The CDR3 DNA reads as TGTGCCAGCAGCCAAGACGAGACAGGGGGCTACGAGCAGTACTTC.

This sequence joins TRBV5-4 and TRBJ2-3; possible D gene TRBD1, 9 bases. This CDR3 contains 17 residues. V was trimmed by 5 bases and J by 3 bases, leaving 22 bases between them. In germline, CDR1 is SGHNT, CDR2 YYREEE (reference sequence). CDR3 DNA: TGTGCCAGCAGGCCGGGACAGGGACTAGGGCCGACAGATACGCAGTATTTT. Its translation is CASRPGQGLGPTDTQYF.

This clone showed up just a few times. One end of the junction is discordant with germline, which a read error may explain. The sample has other DNA sequences that encode this CDR3 too. The chain recombines TRBV18 with TRBJ1-1, with a possible D match to TRBD1 (6 bases). Per germline, CDR1 KGHSH and CDR2 LQKENI. CDR3 length: 14 residues. CDR3 nucleotides: TGTGCCAGCTCCCCACGGGACACCCATTCTGAAGCTTTCTTT. As protein: CASSPRDTHSEAFF. The full variable domain, its missing parts supplied by reference TRBV18 and TRBJ1-1, is NAGVMQNPRHLVRRRGQEARLRCSPMKGHSHVYWYRQLPEEGLKFMVYLQKENIIDESGMPKERFSAEFPKEGPSILRIQQVVRGDSAAYFCASSPRDTHSEAFFGQGTRLTVV.

The DNA of the CDR3 is TGTGCCAGCAGACGGACAGGAAGCACAGATACGCAGTATTTT. The encoded protein is CASRRTGSTDTQYF. The J gene is TRBJ2-3, the V gene TRBV28; 7 bases line up with TRBD1. This CDR3 region has 14 residues. CDR1 MDHEN and CDR2 SYDVKM come from the germline V gene. With V trimmed by 6 bases and J by 0 bases, 3 bases remained unmatched.

The chain employs TRBV19 and TRBJ1-2; D may be TRBD1 (5 bases). V was clipped by 7 bases and J by 8 bases, with 29 bases between them. The CDR3 has 17 residues. Germline V gene sequence: CDR1 LNHDA, CDR2 SQIVND (reference sequence). In DNA, the CDR3 is TGTGCCAGTAAACTTACCGGGATCGGAGAGGGGACTCGCGGCTACACCTTC. It codes for CASKLTGIGEGTRGYTF.

The gene calls are TRBV5-5 and TRBJ2-4; no clear D gene. CDR3 size: 14 residues. V dropped 0 bases and J dropped 4 bases, with 8 bases sitting between them. Germline lookup yields CDR1 SGHKS and CDR2 YYEKEE (reference sequence). CDR3 in DNA: TGTGCCAGCAGCTTGGCCGCTGCGAAAAACATTCAGTACTTC. It encodes CASSLAAAKNIQYF.

This clone was observed a single time. CDR3 residues: CASSRWAGSYGYTF. Written as DNA, the CDR3 is TGTGCCAGCAGCCGATGGGCGGGGAGCTATGGCTACACCTTC. The chain couples TRBV28 to TRBJ1-2; no firm D call. Germline values: CDR1 MDHEN, CDR2 SYDVKM. The length of the CDR3 is 14 residues. The V gene lost 6 bases and the J gene lost 4 bases, with 15 bases spanning the gap.

The rearrangement links TRBV6-5 to TRBJ1-5, with D tentatively TRBD1 (6 bases). The CDR3 runs to 15 residues. Germline-derived CDR1 and CDR2 are MNHEY and SVGAGI. V was pared by 5 bases and J by 8 bases, with 19 bases between. The CDR3 here is CASSLGGGRSEPQHF. Written as DNA, the CDR3 is TGTGCCAGCAGTCTGGGGGGGGGCAGGTCCGAGCCCCAGCATTTT.